One and the same sample provided the 3 T cell receptor beta chains below, sequenced in a study of early T cells in non-severe SARS-CoV-2 infection (dated by TCRdb to about 2021). The library was obtained by 5' RACE. TCRdb lists the instrument as NextSeq 500. Using fastp at Q25 and MiXCR, TCRdb reprocessed the public reads and kept productive beta chains. Entries that share a CDR3 protein sequence are merged under the most common genes and DNA. In this sample the table shows some 40,000 distinct CDR3 sequences, just under 4% of which occur a single time. The ten top clones hold 9% to 10% of the sample. Input material: whole blood. Receptors were obtained from an adult who was a healthcare worker with PCR-confirmed SARS-CoV-2 infection or an uninfected control (not recorded which).

The chain links TRBV7-2 to TRBJ2-1; TRBD2 aligns across 13 bases. Germline V gene data show CDR1 as SGHTA and CDR2 as FQGNSA. The ends lost 5 bases at V and 1 base at J; junction bases unmatched: 5. The CDR3 runs to 17 residues. The CDR3 DNA reads as TGTGCCAGCAGCGCTAGGACTAGCGGGAGTTCCTACAATGAGCAGTTCTTC. Its translation is CASSARTSGSSYNEQFF.

This clonotype was seen repeatedly, ten times or more. The chain has TRBV20-1 and TRBJ2-4; D possibly uses TRBD1 or TRBD2 (6 bases each). Germline V lookup: CDR1 DFQATT, CDR2 SNEGSKA (reference sequence). This CDR3 is built from 17 residues. The V end lost 0 bases, the J end lost 3 bases, and 18 bases lay between the germline ends. CDR3 residues: CSAREGGGGRNKNIQYF. The CDR3 bases are TGCAGTGCTAGAGAAGGCGGAGGGGGTAGGAACAAAAACATTCAGTACTTC.

This clonotype was found many times. The CDR3 coding sequence is TGTGCCAGCAGTACCCGTCCTAGGACGAACACCGGGGAGCTGTTTTTT. This encodes CASSTRPRTNTGELFF. The chain links TRBV6-5 to TRBJ2-2; D gene uncertain. CDR3 size: 16 residues. V was pared by 5 bases and J by 0 bases, with 13 bases between. Looked up from germline, CDR1 is MNHEY and CDR2 is SVGAGI.